This TCR beta chain was recovered during a study of shared clonotypes between healthy human individuals. Whole-study context: A couple of women and a few men aged 18 to 49 served as donors. General observations from the study: Naive CD4 clonotypes were shared across a handful of donors at roughly 5.3%. Generally, naive subsets came out with larger estimated richness than memory subsets.

As regards this clone: The antigen is not known.

Profiling relied on immunoSEQ multiplex PCR, and the TCRdb table lists in-frame clones only, not all of them. The sample includes roughly 2.5 million clones, about 92% of them seen just once. Both subsets, CD45RA+ naive and CD45RA-negative memory, were split from the CD4+ cells. CDR1 is ENHRY and CDR2 is SYGVKD in the germline V gene. V dropped 2 bases and J dropped 7 bases, with 17 bases sitting between them. The CDR3 is 16 residues long. This sequence originates from a young man in good health. This chain connects TRBV10-3 to TRBJ1-4; D is unclear. Sequenced sample: naive CD4+ T cells sorted from blood. As for subset: CD45RA+ positively selected. CDR3 residues: CAISEGTATLREKLFF. The CDR3 DNA follows: TGTGCCATCAGTGAGGGTACGGCAACCTTGCGTGAAAAACTGTTTTTT.